Sequencing of this T cell receptor (beta chain) was carried out in a study of blood T cell repertoires in COVID-19. Germline V gene data show CDR1 as ENHRY and CDR2 as SYGVKD. The CDR3 consists of 15 residues. V trimming: 6 bases; J trimming: 1 base; junction bases outside the gene matches: 4. Libraries were prepared by immunoSEQ multiplex PCR; TCRdb keeps only in-frame clonotypes and omits some of them. The sample lists more than 110,000 clones, about 80% seen once, with around 3.3% in the top ten. The chain recombines TRBV10-3 with TRBJ2-5, with 11 positions matching TRBD2. The receptor's source is a man aged 60-69 years with acute or convalescent COVID-19. What was sequenced was peripheral blood. The CDR3, as DNA: TGTGCCATCAGCGCCGGGACTAGCGGCCAAGAGACCCAGTACTTC. Translation gives CAISAGTSGQETQYF.